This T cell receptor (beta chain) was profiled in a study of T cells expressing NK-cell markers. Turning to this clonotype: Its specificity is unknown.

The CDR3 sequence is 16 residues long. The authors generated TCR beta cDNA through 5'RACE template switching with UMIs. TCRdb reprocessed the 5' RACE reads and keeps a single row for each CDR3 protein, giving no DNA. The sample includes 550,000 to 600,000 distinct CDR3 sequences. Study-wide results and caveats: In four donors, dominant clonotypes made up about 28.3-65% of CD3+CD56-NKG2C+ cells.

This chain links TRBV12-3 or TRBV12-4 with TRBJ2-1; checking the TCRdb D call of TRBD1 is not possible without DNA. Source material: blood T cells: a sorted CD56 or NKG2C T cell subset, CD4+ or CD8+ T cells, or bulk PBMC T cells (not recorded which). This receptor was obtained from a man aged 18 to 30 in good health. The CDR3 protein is CASSPLGGYSSDEQFF.